This T cell receptor beta chain was profiled in a study of T cells in Graves' hyperthyroidism and ophthalmopathy (dated by TCRdb to the late 2010s). Study-wide context: Peripheral blood was sampled at the time of initial diagnosis, prior to any treatment. To identify TCR V-J signatures that set the groups apart, the researchers used a discovery cohort of more than 95 patients, made up of around 42 with Graves' ophthalmopathy and some 58 with stable Graves' hyperthyroidism. An independent validation cohort of 18 to 20 hyperthyroidism patients and 17 patients who later progressed to ophthalmopathy tested prospective prediction of ophthalmopathy. The roughly 100 discovery patients were randomly divided into training and test sets at a 7:3 ratio. In over five Graves' hyperthyroidism patients, the study also compared T-cell repertoires from thyroid tissue with T-cell repertoires from blood. After sampling, hyperthyroidism patients received methimazole starting at 30 mg daily, and ophthalmopathy patients received high-dose intravenous methylprednisolone. The paper describes TCR Vbeta CDR3 sequencing of 135 peripheral blood samples, made up of 40 to 45 ophthalmopathy patients, some 76 hyperthyroidism patients and around 17 progressor patients.

General conclusions and limits of the study: In cross-validation, a model built on a 13 V-J signature told ophthalmopathy apart from stable hyperthyroidism with 85% to 90% sensitivity and approximately 84% specificity, and in testing the same model reached 80%/75%. Sample size was not statistically predetermined, and investigators were not blinded to group allocation. Blood samples also contained most of the expanded thyroid clonotypes (frequency above 0.001), which suggests that blood repertoires may reflect thyroid immune responses. In validation, the model predicted progression to ophthalmopathy a median of roughly 6.5 months before onset, with around 70% sensitivity and just under 75% specificity.

The TCR beta CDR3 regions were amplified from RNA transcripts. For the first round of RT-PCR on the TCR CDR3, the HTBI primer set was used together with the Qiagen OneStep RT-PCR kit. The libraries were constructed in a second round of multiplex PCR and then size-selected and purified. The libraries were sequenced on an Illumina HiSeq2000 using paired-end 100 bp reads. From the authors' description of their analysis: SOAPnuke was used to process the raw data, removing reads that contained adapters or uncalled bases, had a mean Phred below 15, or lacked an exact match to the constant primer or identifier. High-quality paired reads were merged using COPE v1.2.5, and each unique nucleotide sequence was defined as a clonotype. MiTCR v1.1 was used to align clonotypes to the IMGT TRBV, TRBD and TRBJ reference segments. Only V-J combinations with frequency above 0.0001, covering about 99% of repertoires, were analysed. A TCS score was defined as the ratio of F50 (clonal expansion) to E x V (chaos), with BLOSUM62-based TCRdist applied between CDR3 peptides within each V-J. Welch's t-statistics and random forest reduced just over 500 V-J features to around 14, which were used in a naive Bayes classifier (R e1071). TCRdb reanalyzed the raw reads on its own, using fastp at Q25 for trimming and MiXCR for clone calling, and kept in-frame beta chains. Identical CDR3 protein sequences are pooled into one entry, listed with their most common genes and DNA. TCRdb's processing, not the authors', yielded these V and J calls. The sample table holds hundreds of thousands of distinct CDR3 sequences, of which 13% to 15% were seen once. More than 8.5% of the sample is held by the ten biggest clonotypes.

The table lists this clonotype with many counts. What this receptor recognizes is not known. Base quality data are lacking; no much larger clone is found one base away. CDR1 and CDR2 are read off the germline V gene (reference sequence) as DFQATT and SNEGSKA. The CDR3 numbers 16 residues from cysteine through phenylalanine. The DNA shown is the 48-base CDR3, in frame from base 1. The junction shows trimming of 2 bases on V and 7 bases on J, and the gene matches do not reach 8 bases of it. Stable Graves' hyperthyroidism was defined as the absence of progression to ophthalmopathy over 18 months of follow-up. Hyperthyroidism patients were newly diagnosed, with disease duration under 2 months, and aged 18 to 65 years. Exclusion was applied to patients with uncontrolled infections, other autoimmune diseases, pregnancy or lactation. Diagnoses relied on clinical symptoms, serum thyroxine and TRAb, thyroid ultrasound and orbital computed tomography. PBMCs were separated from roughly 9.6 ml of fresh peripheral blood using Ficoll-Paque density gradient centrifugation. Total RNA was extracted using Trizol reagent, and RNA quality was assessed on an Agilent 2100 Bioanalyzer.

Sequencing used blood. This sequence uses TRBV20-1 and TRBJ2-1; 13 of the junction bases match TRBD2. The receptor was derived from a young woman with Graves' hyperthyroidism. DNA sequence: TGCAGTGCTAGACCGTTATCGGGACTAGCGGGAAATGAGCAGTTCTTC. It translates as CSARPLSGLAGNEQFF.